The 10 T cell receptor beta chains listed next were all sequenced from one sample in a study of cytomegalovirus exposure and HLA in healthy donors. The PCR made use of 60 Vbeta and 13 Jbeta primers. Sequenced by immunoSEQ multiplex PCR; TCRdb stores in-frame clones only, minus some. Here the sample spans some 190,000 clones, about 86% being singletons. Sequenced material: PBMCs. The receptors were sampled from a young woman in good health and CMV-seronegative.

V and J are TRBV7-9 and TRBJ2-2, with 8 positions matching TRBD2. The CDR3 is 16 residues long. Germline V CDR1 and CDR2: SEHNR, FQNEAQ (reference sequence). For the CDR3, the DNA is TGTGCTGGCGGGCTAGCGGGTACCGCGAACACCGGGGAGCTGTTTTTT. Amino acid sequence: CAGGLAGTANTGELFF.

CDR3 in amino acids: CASSWRGGPYEQYF. CDR3 coding DNA: TGTGCCAGCAGTTGGCGGGGGGGGCCCTACGAGCAGTACTTC. This chain joins TRBV6-1 and TRBJ2-7; 9 bases agree with TRBD2. CDR1 MNHNS and CDR2 SASEGT come from the germline V gene. The V gene end was trimmed by 5 bases and the J gene end by 2 bases; junction bases not matched to a gene: 4. The CDR3 totals 14 residues.

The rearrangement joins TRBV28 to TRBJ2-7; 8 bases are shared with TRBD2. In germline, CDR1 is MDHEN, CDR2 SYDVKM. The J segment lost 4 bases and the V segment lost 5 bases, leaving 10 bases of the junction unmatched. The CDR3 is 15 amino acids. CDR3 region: CASSLRAGAWYEQYF. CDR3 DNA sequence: TGTGCCAGCAGTCTACGAGCGGGAGCTTGGTACGAGCAGTACTTC.

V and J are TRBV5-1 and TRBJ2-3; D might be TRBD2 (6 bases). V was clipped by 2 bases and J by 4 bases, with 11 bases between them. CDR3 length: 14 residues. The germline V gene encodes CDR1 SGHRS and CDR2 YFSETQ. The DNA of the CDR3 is TGCGCCAGCAGCTTCTCCCCGGGGGCAGATACGCAGTATTTT. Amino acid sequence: CASSFSPGADTQYF.

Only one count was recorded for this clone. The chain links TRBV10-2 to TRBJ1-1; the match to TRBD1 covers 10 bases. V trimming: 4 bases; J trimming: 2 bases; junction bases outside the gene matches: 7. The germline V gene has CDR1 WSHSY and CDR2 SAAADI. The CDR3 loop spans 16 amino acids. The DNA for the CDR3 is TGCGCCAGCAGTGTGGGGACAGGGGAGGGAAACACTGAAGCTTTCTTT. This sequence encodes CASSVGTGEGNTEAFF.

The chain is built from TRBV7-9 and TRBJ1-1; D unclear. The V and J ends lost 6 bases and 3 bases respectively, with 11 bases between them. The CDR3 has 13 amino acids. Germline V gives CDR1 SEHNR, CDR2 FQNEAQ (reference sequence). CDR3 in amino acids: CASSQDTYTEAFF. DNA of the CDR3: TGTGCCAGCAGTCAAGACACTTACACTGAAGCTTTCTTT.

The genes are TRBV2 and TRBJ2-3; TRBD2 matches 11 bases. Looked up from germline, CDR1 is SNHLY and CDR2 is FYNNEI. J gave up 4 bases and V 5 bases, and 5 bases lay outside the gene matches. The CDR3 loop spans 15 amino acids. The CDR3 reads CASSSLAGGADTQYF. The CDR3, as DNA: TGTGCCAGCAGTTCTCTAGCGGGGGGAGCAGATACGCAGTATTTT.

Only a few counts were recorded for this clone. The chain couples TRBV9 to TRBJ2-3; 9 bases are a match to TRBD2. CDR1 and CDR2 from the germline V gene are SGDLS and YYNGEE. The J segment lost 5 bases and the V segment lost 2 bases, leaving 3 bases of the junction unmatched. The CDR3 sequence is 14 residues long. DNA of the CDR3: TGTGCCAGCAGCGTGGATAGCGGGAGAGATACGCAGTATTTT. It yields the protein CASSVDSGRDTQYF. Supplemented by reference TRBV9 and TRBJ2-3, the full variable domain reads DSGVTQTPKHLITATGQRVTLRCSPRSGDLSVYWYQQSLDQGLQFLIQYYNGEERAKGNILERFSAQQFPDLHSELNLSSLELGDSALYFCASSVDSGRDTQYFGPGTRLTVL.

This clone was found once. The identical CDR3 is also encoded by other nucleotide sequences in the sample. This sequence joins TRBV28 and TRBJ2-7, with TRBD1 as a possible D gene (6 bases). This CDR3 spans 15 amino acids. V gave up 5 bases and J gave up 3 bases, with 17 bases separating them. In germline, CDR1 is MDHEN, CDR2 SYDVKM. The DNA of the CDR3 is TGTGCCAGCAGTACACTATCAGGACAGCTCTACGAGCAGTACTTC. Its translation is CASSTLSGQLYEQYF.

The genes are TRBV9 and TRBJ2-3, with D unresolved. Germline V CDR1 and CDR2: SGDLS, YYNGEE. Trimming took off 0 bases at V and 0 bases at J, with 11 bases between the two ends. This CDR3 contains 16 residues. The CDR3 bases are TGTGCCAGCAGCGTAGTACCCTCACTCAGCACAGATACGCAGTATTTT. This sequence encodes CASSVVPSLSTDTQYF. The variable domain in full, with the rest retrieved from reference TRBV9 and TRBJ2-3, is DSGVTQTPKHLITATGQRVTLRCSPRSGDLSVYWYQQSLDQGLQFLIQYYNGEERAKGNILERFSAQQFPDLHSELNLSSLELGDSALYFCASSVVPSLSTDTQYFGPGTRLTVL.